This T cell receptor (beta chain) was recorded in a study of T cells in Graves' hyperthyroidism and ophthalmopathy. This clonotype was detected ten times or more. The antigen is undetermined. The study's findings and limits: A model of 13 V-J pairs discriminated ophthalmopathy from stable hyperthyroidism.

Germline values: CDR1 SGHDT, CDR2 YYEEEE. Trimming took 4 bases from V and 5 from J; bases not matched to a gene: 10. The CDR3 spans 15 residues. The source material, RNA transcripts, was used to amplify TCR beta CDR3 regions. Carried out on the TCR CDR3, a first-round RT-PCR used the HTBI primer set. Each CDR3 protein is one row after TCRdb ran MiXCR on the multiplex PCR reads. In the table there are hundreds of thousands of distinct CDR3 sequences, approximately 20% of which are singletons. Sequencing was carried out using blood. V is TRBV5-6 and J is TRBJ1-2, with 8 bases fitting TRBD1. The TCR originated in a man between 35 and 55 years old with Graves' hyperthyroidism. Here the CDR3 DNA reads TGTGCCAGCAGCATGACAGGGGTGATGGGGTATGGCTACACCTTC. Its translation is CASSMTGVMGYGYTF.